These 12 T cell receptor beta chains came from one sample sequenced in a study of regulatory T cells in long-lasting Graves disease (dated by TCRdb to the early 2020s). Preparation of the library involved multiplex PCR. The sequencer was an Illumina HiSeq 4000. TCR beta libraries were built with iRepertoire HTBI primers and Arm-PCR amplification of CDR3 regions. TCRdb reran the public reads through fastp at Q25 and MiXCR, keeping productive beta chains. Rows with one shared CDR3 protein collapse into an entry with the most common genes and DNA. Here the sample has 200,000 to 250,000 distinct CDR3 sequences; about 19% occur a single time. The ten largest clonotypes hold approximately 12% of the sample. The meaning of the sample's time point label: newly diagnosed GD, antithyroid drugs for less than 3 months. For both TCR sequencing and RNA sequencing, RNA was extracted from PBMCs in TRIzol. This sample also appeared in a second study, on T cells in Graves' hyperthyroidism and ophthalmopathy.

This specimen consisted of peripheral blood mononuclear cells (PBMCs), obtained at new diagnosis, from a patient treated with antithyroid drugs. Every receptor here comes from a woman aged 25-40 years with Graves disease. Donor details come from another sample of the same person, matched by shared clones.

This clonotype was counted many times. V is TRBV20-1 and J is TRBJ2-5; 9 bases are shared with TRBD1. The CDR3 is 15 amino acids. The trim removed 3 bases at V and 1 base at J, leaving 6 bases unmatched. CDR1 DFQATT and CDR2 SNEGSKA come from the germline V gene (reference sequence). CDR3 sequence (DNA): TGCAGTGCTAGTTGGGACAGGGTGTTCCAAGAGACCCAGTACTTC. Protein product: CSASWDRVFQETQYF.

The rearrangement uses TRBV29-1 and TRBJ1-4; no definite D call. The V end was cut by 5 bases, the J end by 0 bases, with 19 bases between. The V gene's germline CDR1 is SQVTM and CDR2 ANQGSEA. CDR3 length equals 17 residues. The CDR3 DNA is TGCAGCGTTTTCCCCCCACCTCTTTATGCAACTAATGAAAAACTGTTTTTT. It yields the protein CSVFPPPLYATNEKLFF.

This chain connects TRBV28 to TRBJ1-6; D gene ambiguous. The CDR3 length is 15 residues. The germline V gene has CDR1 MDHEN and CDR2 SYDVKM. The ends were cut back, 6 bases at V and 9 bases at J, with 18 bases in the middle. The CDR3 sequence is CASSIRTPTASPLHF. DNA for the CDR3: TGTGCCAGCAGCATCAGGACGCCGACTGCTTCACCCCTCCACTTT.

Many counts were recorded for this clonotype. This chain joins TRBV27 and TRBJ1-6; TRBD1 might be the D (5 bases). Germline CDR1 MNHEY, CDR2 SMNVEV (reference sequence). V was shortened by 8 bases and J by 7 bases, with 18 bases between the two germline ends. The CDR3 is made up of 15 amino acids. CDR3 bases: TGTGCCAGCGGGAAGGGGACCTTATCGAATTCACCCCTCCACTTT. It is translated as CASGKGTLSNSPLHF.

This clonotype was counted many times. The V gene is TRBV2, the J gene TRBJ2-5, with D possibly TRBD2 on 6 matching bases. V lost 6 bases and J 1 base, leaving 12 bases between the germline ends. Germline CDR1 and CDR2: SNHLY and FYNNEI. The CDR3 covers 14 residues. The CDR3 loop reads CASREGTVQETQYF. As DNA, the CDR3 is TGTGCCAGCAGGGAGGGGACTGTCCAAGAGACCCAGTACTTC.

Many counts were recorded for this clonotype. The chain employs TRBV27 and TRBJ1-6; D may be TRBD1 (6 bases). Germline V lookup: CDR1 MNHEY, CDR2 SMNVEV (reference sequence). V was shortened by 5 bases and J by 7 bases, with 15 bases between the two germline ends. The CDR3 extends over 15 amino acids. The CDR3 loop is CASSTTGSANSPLHF. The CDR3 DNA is TGTGCCAGCAGTACGACAGGTTCCGCAAATTCACCCCTCCACTTT.

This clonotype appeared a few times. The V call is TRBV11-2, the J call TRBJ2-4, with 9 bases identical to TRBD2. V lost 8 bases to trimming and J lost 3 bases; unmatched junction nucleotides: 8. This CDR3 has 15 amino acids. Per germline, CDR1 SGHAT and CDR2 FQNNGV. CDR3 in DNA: TGTGCCAGCTCTAGCGGGGAGGCCCTCAAAAACATTCAGTACTTC. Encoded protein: CASSSGEALKNIQYF.

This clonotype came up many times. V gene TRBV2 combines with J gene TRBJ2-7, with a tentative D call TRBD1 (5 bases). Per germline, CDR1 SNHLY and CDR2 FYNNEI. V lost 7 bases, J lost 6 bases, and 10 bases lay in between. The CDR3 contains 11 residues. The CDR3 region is CASISGSEQYF. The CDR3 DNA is TGTGCCAGCATCTCAGGGTCCGAGCAGTACTTC.

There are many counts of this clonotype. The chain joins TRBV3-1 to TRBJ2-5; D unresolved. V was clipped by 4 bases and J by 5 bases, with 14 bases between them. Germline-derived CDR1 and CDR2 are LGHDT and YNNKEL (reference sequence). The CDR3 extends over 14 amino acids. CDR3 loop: CASSLTIVGETQYF. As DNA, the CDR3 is TGTGCCAGCAGCCTTACGATCGTCGGGGAGACCCAGTACTTC.

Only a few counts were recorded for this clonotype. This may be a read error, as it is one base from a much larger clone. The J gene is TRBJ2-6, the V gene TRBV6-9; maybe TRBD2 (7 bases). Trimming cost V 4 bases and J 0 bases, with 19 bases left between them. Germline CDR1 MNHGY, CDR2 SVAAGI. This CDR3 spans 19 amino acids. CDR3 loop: CASSSDGGLTYSGANVLTF. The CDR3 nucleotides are TGTGCCAGCAGTTCCGACGGGGGGCTAACCTACTCTGGGGCCAACGTCCTGACTTTC.

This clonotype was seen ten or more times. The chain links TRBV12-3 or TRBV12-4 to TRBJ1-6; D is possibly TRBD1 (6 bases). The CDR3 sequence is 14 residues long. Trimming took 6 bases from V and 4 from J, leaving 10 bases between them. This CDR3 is CASSGQSYNSPLHF. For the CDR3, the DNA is TGTGCCAGCAGCGGACAGTCTTATAATTCACCCCTCCACTTT.

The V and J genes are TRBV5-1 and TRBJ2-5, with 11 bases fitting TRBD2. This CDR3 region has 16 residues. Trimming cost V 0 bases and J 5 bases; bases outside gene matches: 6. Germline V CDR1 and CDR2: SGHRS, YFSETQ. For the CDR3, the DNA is TGCGCCAGCAGCTTGGTGCTAGCGGGAGGAGGGGAGACCCAGTACTTC. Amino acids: CASSLVLAGGGETQYF.